The rows below give T cell receptor beta chains drawn from one sample of a study of OX40 agonist ivuxolimab in advanced cancers. Some clones are missing from TCRdb's copy, which holds only in-frame ones; the method was immunoSEQ multiplex PCR. The sample gives fewer than 100,000 clones, about 80% of which show up once; about 1.6% is in the top ten. This specimen was CD4+ or CD8+ T cells sorted from blood, taken in a trial of the OX40 agonist ivuxolimab. These receptors all come from an adult with an advanced solid tumor such as melanoma, head and neck, liver or kidney cancer. CDR3s include the opening cysteine and the closing phenylalanine or tryptophan. A D gene is named only where the DNA matches it firmly. Rows may omit the clone size; those that give it use once, few, many or a size class.

TRBV30	TRBJ2-7	-	-	CAWSGLYEQYF	TGTGCCTGGAGTGGACTATACGAGCAGTACTTC
TRBV19	TRBJ1-2	medium-sized	-	CASSTGSRGYTF	TGTGCCAGTAGTACAGGGTCTCGGGGCTACACCTTC
TRBV29-1	TRBJ2-2	-	TRBD1	CSVEGQGTGELFF	TGCAGCGTGGAAGGACAGGGGACCGGGGAGCTGTTTTTT
TRBV16	TRBJ2-4	few	-	CASSHTTAGRNKNIQYF	TGTGCCAGCAGCCATACCACCGCGGGCCGAAACAAAAACATTCAGTACTTC
TRBV9	TRBJ2-5	-	TRBD2	CASSSGDGSWRETQYF	TGTGCCAGCAGCAGCGGGGATGGGTCCTGGAGGGAGACCCAGTACTTC
TRBV15	TRBJ2-7	-	-	CATSRDRTGYEQYF	TGTGCCACCAGCAGAGATCGAACGGGCTACGAGCAGTACTTC
TRBV9	TRBJ2-3	-	-	CASSVELRGTDTQYF	TGTGCCAGCAGCGTAGAGCTGCGGGGCACAGATACGCAGTATTTT
TRBV4-1	TRBJ1-2	-	TRBD1	CASSTGQGNYGYTF	TGCGCCAGCAGCACGGGACAGGGAAACTATGGCTACACCTTC
TRBV2	TRBJ1-1	-	-	CASSARQFMNTEAFF	TGTGCCAGCAGCGCCCGACAGTTCATGAACACTGAAGCTTTCTTT
TRBV18	TRBJ1-5	-	TRBD1	CASSTVRTGPAVNQPQHF	TGTGCCAGCTCAACTGTCAGGACAGGGCCGGCCGTAAATCAGCCCCAGCATTTT
TRBV5-4	TRBJ2-2	-	TRBD1	CASSFRDRAGGELFF	TGTGCCAGCAGCTTTAGGGACAGGGCGGGCGGGGAGCTGTTTTTT
TRBV7-3	TRBJ2-7	once	TRBD1	CASSFPGQSPYEQYF	TGTGCCAGCAGCTTCCCGGGACAGAGTCCCTACGAGCAGTACTTC
TRBV7-9	TRBJ1-1	-	-	CASSRDTEAFF	TGTGCCAGCAGCCGAGACACTGAAGCTTTCTTT
TRBV5-1	TRBJ2-5	-	TRBD2	CASSLITSGRIEETQYF	TGCGCCAGCAGCTTGATCACTAGCGGGAGGATCGAGGAGACCCAGTACTTC
TRBV15	TRBJ2-6	once	-	CATSRDLGSRANVLTF	TGTGCCACCAGCAGAGATCTAGGGTCTAGGGCCAACGTCCTGACTTTC
TRBV11-2	TRBJ2-7	-	TRBD2	CASSQDLATSGGTYEQYF	TGTGCCAGCAGCCAAGACTTAGCGACTAGCGGGGGAACCTACGAGCAGTACTTC
TRBV9	TRBJ2-3	once	TRBD1	CASSVGLQGTTDTQYF	TGTGCCAGCAGCGTAGGATTACAGGGGACCACAGATACGCAGTATTTT
TRBV6-5	TRBJ2-7	-	-	CASSKIRGYEQYF	TGTGCCAGCAGTAAAATCAGGGGTTACGAGCAGTACTTC
TRBV2	TRBJ1-2	-	-	CASIRYYGYTF	TGTGCCAGCATCAGGTACTATGGCTACACCTTC
TRBV5-1	TRBJ2-3	-	-	CASSLRTSTDTQYF	TGCGCCAGCAGCTTGCGGACTAGCACAGATACGCAGTATTTT
TRBV11-2	TRBJ2-7	-	-	CASSVGGRGGRFYEQYF	TGTGCCAGCAGCGTAGGAGGACGGGGCGGGCGCTTTTACGAGCAGTACTTC
TRBV19	TRBJ1-1	once	-	CASGADRAVTEAFF	TGTGCCAGTGGCGCCGACAGAGCTGTCACTGAAGCTTTCTTT
TRBV5-1	TRBJ2-1	once	TRBD2	CASSPGTSGTLYNEQFF	TGCGCCAGCAGCCCAGGGACTAGCGGGACCCTCTACAATGAGCAGTTCTTC
TRBV7-9	TRBJ1-1	-	-	CASSPSGRDTEAFF	TGTGCCAGCAGCCCGTCGGGGAGAGACACTGAAGCTTTCTTT
TRBV6-1	TRBJ2-5	-	-	CACRLGWEETQYF	TGTGCCTGTCGTCTGGGATGGGAAGAGACCCAGTACTTC
TRBV6-4	TRBJ2-1	once	-	CASSDGVGSYNEQFF	TGTGCCAGCAGTGACGGCGTCGGGAGCTACAATGAGCAGTTCTTC
TRBV10-3	TRBJ2-7	-	-	CAISESGREQYF	TGTGCCATCAGTGAGTCTGGGAGAGAGCAGTACTTC
TRBV5-6	TRBJ1-1	-	-	CASSPRAENTEAFF	TGTGCCAGCAGTCCCCGGGCCGAGAATACTGAAGCTTTCTTT
TRBV5-1	TRBJ2-1	-	TRBD2	CASTGGSNEQFF	TGCGCCAGCACGGGCGGGAGCAATGAGCAGTTCTTC
TRBV19	TRBJ2-3	once	TRBD2	CASSIGTSGGVKDTQYF	TGTGCCAGTAGTATAGGTACTAGCGGGGGGGTTAAAGATACGCAGTATTTT
TRBV4-2	TRBJ1-4	-	-	CASSQKEGRNEKLFF	TGTGCCAGCAGCCAGAAAGAAGGGAGGAATGAAAAACTGTTTTTT
TRBV4-3	TRBJ1-1	-	TRBD1	CASSQAGTGGTEAFF	TGCGCCAGCAGCCAAGCGGGGACAGGGGGCACTGAAGCTTTCTTT
TRBV29-1	TRBJ2-1	-	-	CSVTGGSYNEQFF	TGCAGCGTTACTGGTGGATCCTACAATGAGCAGTTCTTC
TRBV18	TRBJ1-1	few	-	CASSPDSYTEAFF	TGTGCCAGCTCCCCGGACAGTTACACTGAAGCTTTCTTT
TRBV11-1	TRBJ2-7	-	-	CASSLHGQSYEQYF	TGTGCCAGCAGCTTACACGGACAGTCCTACGAGCAGTACTTC
TRBV6-1	TRBJ2-6	-	-	CASSETGGGFGANVLTF	TGTGCCAGCAGTGAAACGGGAGGGGGCTTCGGGGCCAACGTCCTGACTTTC
TRBV7-2	TRBJ2-7	-	-	CASSPTLGGRHEQYF	TGTGCCAGCAGCCCAACGCTCGGGGGCCGGCACGAGCAGTACTTC